The rows below give T cell receptor beta chains drawn from one sample of a study of T-cell memory formation after mild COVID-19. TCRdb passed the 5' RACE reads through MiXCR, listing each CDR3 protein once. The table records about 430,000 distinct CDR3 sequences, 20% to 25% of them present only once. The sample comprised PBMCs or a T cell subset sorted from them (not recorded which). The receptor set was obtained from an adult woman who had mild COVID-19 (a few samples of this study predate the infection). Cell type and time point are not known. The CDR3 runs from the conserved cysteine through the conserved F or W. Each record gives: CDR3 protein, CDR3 DNA, D gene, J gene, clone size, V gene. D genes are given only for firm matches. The listing skips clone size in some rows; elsewhere it reads once, few, many or a size class.

CDR3: CSVADSTDTQYF
DNA: TGCAGCGTGGCTGACAGCACAGATACGCAGTATTTT
D: NA
J: TRBJ2-3
size: many
V: TRBV29-1

CDR3: CATSAYGTEETQYF
DNA: TGTGCCACCAGTGCGTACGGGACAGAAGAGACCCAGTACTTC
D: TRBD1
J: TRBJ2-5
size: NA
V: TRBV24-1

CDR3: CASSRGTESSYNEQFF
DNA: TGTGCCAGCAGCCGTGGGACAGAGAGCTCCTACAATGAGCAGTTCTTC
D: TRBD1
J: TRBJ2-1
size: NA
V: TRBV27

CDR3: CASSIWQGVAAFF
DNA: TGTGCCAGTAGTATATGGCAGGGAGTAGCGGCTTTCTTT
D: NA
J: TRBJ1-1
size: NA
V: TRBV19

CDR3: CASSPPAVTEAFF
DNA: TGTGCCAGCTCACCCCCCGCAGTCACTGAAGCTTTCTTT
D: NA
J: TRBJ1-1
size: few
V: TRBV18

CDR3: CASSDSSGGAKDTQYF
DNA: TGTGCCAGCAGTGACTCTAGCGGGGGGGCCAAAGATACGCAGTATTTT
D: TRBD2
J: TRBJ2-3
size: NA
V: TRBV6-4

CDR3: CASSSPQNRDRDTGELFF
DNA: TGCGCCAGCAGCTCACCTCAGAACCGGGACAGGGACACCGGGGAGCTGTTTTTT
D: TRBD1
J: TRBJ2-2
size: NA
V: TRBV5-1

CDR3: CASNHRGLGTEAFF
DNA: TGCGCCAGCAACCACCGGGGGCTCGGCACTGAAGCTTTCTTT
D: NA
J: TRBJ1-1
size: many
V: TRBV4-1

CDR3: CASSPAVGEQYF
DNA: TGTGCCAGCAGCCCCGCGGTGGGGGAGCAGTACTTC
D: NA
J: TRBJ2-7
size: NA
V: TRBV7-2

CDR3: CATSRGRDRGYGYTF
DNA: TGTGCCACCAGCAGGGGACGGGACAGGGGCTATGGCTACACCTTC
D: TRBD1
J: TRBJ1-2
size: few
V: TRBV15

CDR3: CASSVAGSGETQYF
DNA: TGTGCCAGCAGCGTAGCCGGCTCTGGAGAGACCCAGTACTTC
D: NA
J: TRBJ2-5
size: few
V: TRBV9

CDR3: CASSPWGGNQPQHF
DNA: TGTGCCAGCAGCCCCTGGGGTGGCAATCAGCCCCAGCATTTT
D: NA
J: TRBJ1-5
size: few
V: TRBV6-5

CDR3: CASSSAGLSKNTGELFF
DNA: TGTGCCAGCAGTTCGGCCGGACTATCCAAGAACACCGGGGAGCTGTTTTTT
D: NA
J: TRBJ2-2
size: NA
V: TRBV27

CDR3: CASRGAGDVETQYF
DNA: TGTGCCAGCAGAGGGGCTGGCGACGTTGAGACCCAGTACTTC
D: NA
J: TRBJ2-5
size: NA
V: TRBV27

CDR3: CATSRDWAFF
DNA: TGTGCCACCTCCCGGGACTGGGCTTTCTTT
D: NA
J: TRBJ1-1
size: NA
V: TRBV19

CDR3: CSARRGYEQFF
DNA: TGCAGTGCTAGAAGAGGGTATGAGCAGTTCTTC
D: NA
J: TRBJ2-1
size: NA
V: TRBV20-1

CDR3: CSVVAGNYEQYF
DNA: TGCAGCGTTGTCGCAGGAAACTACGAGCAGTACTTC
D: NA
J: TRBJ2-7
size: NA
V: TRBV29-1

CDR3: CASSQAGGPGTGELFF
DNA: TGCGCCAGCAGCCAAGCGGGAGGGCCGGGTACCGGGGAGCTGTTTTTT
D: TRBD2
J: TRBJ2-2
size: few
V: TRBV4-3

CDR3: CASSYSTGPQETQYF
DNA: TGTGCCAGCAGTTACTCCACAGGACCTCAAGAGACCCAGTACTTC
D: NA
J: TRBJ2-5
size: NA
V: TRBV6-5

CDR3: CASEPGLAGSTGYEQYF
DNA: TGTGCCTCGGAGCCGGGACTAGCGGGAAGTACGGGCTACGAGCAGTACTTC
D: TRBD2
J: TRBJ2-7
size: many
V: TRBV30

CDR3: CASSSGREGNEQFF
DNA: TGTGCCAGCAGCTCCGGGAGGGAAGGCAATGAGCAGTTCTTC
D: TRBD2
J: TRBJ2-1
size: few
V: TRBV7-9

CDR3: CASRIQGAHTGELFF
DNA: TGCGCCAGCAGGATACAGGGGGCTCACACCGGGGAGCTGTTTTTT
D: TRBD1
J: TRBJ2-2
size: few
V: TRBV5-1

CDR3: CSVEEATDRYQETQYF
DNA: TGCAGCGTTGAAGAGGCTACAGACAGGTACCAAGAGACCCAGTACTTC
D: NA
J: TRBJ2-5
size: NA
V: TRBV29-1

CDR3: CASSYDRVSTEAFF
DNA: TGTGCCAGCAGCTACGACAGGGTCAGCACTGAAGCTTTCTTT
D: TRBD1
J: TRBJ1-1
size: NA
V: TRBV6-5

CDR3: CASSQDQAGRGYTF
DNA: TGTGCCAGCAGCCAAGATCAGGCAGGCCGTGGCTACACCTTC
D: NA
J: TRBJ1-2
size: few
V: TRBV3-1

CDR3: CATRPGTDYYNEQFF
DNA: TGTGCCACCCGTCCCGGGACAGACTATTACAATGAGCAGTTCTTC
D: TRBD1
J: TRBJ2-1
size: few
V: TRBV24-1

CDR3: CASSLVGGPRGWTEAFF
DNA: TGTGCCAGCAGCTTAGTCGGGGGGCCCCGAGGATGGACTGAAGCTTTCTTT
D: NA
J: TRBJ1-1
size: few
V: TRBV7-2

CDR3: CASSFEGANRYTF
DNA: TGTGCCAGCAGTTTTGAGGGAGCGAATCGCTACACCTTC
D: NA
J: TRBJ1-2
size: few
V: TRBV12-3/TRBV12-4

CDR3: CASSQARGGYTF
DNA: TGTGCCAGCAGCCAAGCGAGGGGAGGCTACACCTTC
D: NA
J: TRBJ1-2
size: NA
V: TRBV9

CDR3: CASSQDKGRGGYGYTF
DNA: TGCGCCAGCAGCCAAGATAAGGGCAGAGGGGGCTATGGCTACACCTTC
D: NA
J: TRBJ1-2
size: many
V: TRBV4-1

CDR3: CSVAGESSYEQYF
DNA: TGCAGCGTTGCCGGGGAAAGCTCCTACGAGCAGTACTTC
D: NA
J: TRBJ2-7
size: few
V: TRBV29-1

CDR3: CATSVFGRGEETQYF
DNA: TGTGCCACCTCAGTTTTCGGGAGGGGAGAAGAGACCCAGTACTTC
D: TRBD2
J: TRBJ2-5
size: NA
V: TRBV12-3/TRBV12-4

CDR3: CASIQGVYEQYF
DNA: TGTGCCAGCATCCAGGGAGTATACGAGCAGTACTTC
D: NA
J: TRBJ2-7
size: NA
V: TRBV2

CDR3: CASSLGTGRSSYEQYF
DNA: TGTGCCAGCAGCCTCGGGACAGGGCGAAGCTCCTACGAGCAGTACTTC
D: TRBD1
J: TRBJ2-7
size: few
V: TRBV3-1

CDR3: CASSQEGLEQYF
DNA: TGTGCCAGCAGCCAAGAGGGGCTCGAGCAGTACTTC
D: NA
J: TRBJ2-7
size: NA
V: TRBV3-1

CDR3: CASSWIGGRAHEQYF
DNA: TGTGCCAGCAGCTGGATAGGCGGGAGGGCCCACGAGCAGTACTTC
D: TRBD2
J: TRBJ2-7
size: few
V: TRBV7-6